This TCR beta chain derives from a study of response to subunit inactivated influenza vaccine. In the case of this clonotype: What it binds is unknown.

This CDR3 is built from 16 residues. In germline, CDR1 is DFQATT, CDR2 SNEGSKA (reference sequence). V dropped 5 bases and J dropped 7; count of bases not matched to a gene: 16. Notes on the study in general: Only a handful of new T cells, the authors suggested, are recruited with each seasonal influenza vaccination.

Each CDR3 protein is one row after TCRdb ran MiXCR on the RT-PCR reads. The data hold some 500,000 distinct CDR3 sequences, with 25% observed a single time. The sequence was collected from a man in his fifties who received an inactivated influenza vaccine. The input for sequencing was CD4+ T cells sorted from PBMCs, taken about 5 days after vaccination. This sequence joins TRBV20-1 and TRBJ1-4; 7 bases map to TRBD1. The CDR3 DNA follows: TGCAGTGCTGAGTGGGTCAAAGGGGGCGCAGCTGAAAAACTGTTTTTT. Residues: CSAEWVKGGAAEKLFF.